The 27 T cell receptor beta chains given below trace back to one sample, sequenced in a study of molecular identifiers for immune sequencing clone quantification. TCRdb re-called the PCR reads with MiXCR, one entry per CDR3 protein. The table records approximately 500,000 distinct CDR3 sequences, roughly 24% of them present only once. The sequenced sample consisted of naive CD8+ T cells from blood, with Jurkat cell RNA spiked in. Subset meaning: FACS-sorted CD8+CD4-CCR7+CD45RA+ naive T cells. The receptor set was obtained from a human donor in good health. Some libraries in this study had Jurkat cell RNA spiked in.

This clonotype was picked up many times. The gene calls are TRBV7-6 and TRBJ1-1; maybe TRBD1 (5 bases). The CDR3 is 13 amino acids. Germline CDR1 reads SGHVS; CDR2 reads FNYEAQ. V was clipped by 0 bases and J by 6 bases, with 8 bases between them. CDR3 amino acids: CASSLAEGAEAFF. The CDR3 DNA reads as TGTGCCAGCAGCTTAGCGGAAGGGGCTGAAGCTTTCTTT.

The chain carries TRBV19 and TRBJ2-2; 10 positions agree with TRBD2. Germline CDR1 is LNHDA and CDR2 is SQIVND (reference sequence). The CDR3 runs to 14 residues. The trim removed 6 bases at V and 6 bases at J, leaving 4 bases unmatched. CDR3 amino acids: CASSLAGESGELFF. The CDR3 region has the DNA TGTGCCAGTAGCCTAGCGGGAGAGTCCGGGGAGCTGTTTTTT.

This clonotype was detected once. Relative to the germline gene, one junction end is altered; a read error may explain this. The rearrangement links TRBV2 to TRBJ2-7; D possibly corresponds to TRBD1 (5 bases). CDR3 size: 12 residues. CDR1 is SNHLY, CDR2 FYNNEI, per germline. The CDR3 loop reads CAGSYRSYEQYF. In nucleotides, the CDR3 is TGTGCCGGCAGTTACAGGTCCTACGAGCAGTACTTC.

Remarks on this clonotype: This may be a read error: a much more frequent sequence differs by one nucleotide. In this CDR3 the conserved last residue, phenylalanine or tryptophan, is missing, so a read error is likely. The chain joins TRBV9 to TRBJ1-1; D gene ambiguous. In germline, CDR1 is SGDLS, CDR2 YYNGEE. V lost 3 bases and J lost 1, with 7 bases in between. This CDR3 has 13 residues. The DNA for the CDR3 is TGTGCCAGCAGCGCCTTCAAGAACACTGAAGCTTTCTAT. It yields the protein CASSAFKNTEAFY.

The chain uses TRBV7-8 and TRBJ2-5; TRBD1 aligns across 9 bases. The CDR3 has 15 residues. The V gene end was trimmed by 2 bases and the J gene end by 9 bases; junction bases not matched to a gene: 10. Germline CDR1 and CDR2: SGHVS and FQNEAQ. CDR3 sequence (DNA): TGTGCCAGCAGCTTAAGGGACAGGGTCTCGGAGGCCCAGTACTTC. It is translated as CASSLRDRVSEAQYF.

In its sample, this clonotype was seen a few times. This chain links TRBV11-2 with TRBJ2-2; D may be TRBD1 (6 bases). Germline V gene lookup returns CDR1 SGHAT and CDR2 FQNNGV. With 1 base removed from V and 6 bases from J, the gap between germline ends came to 12 bases. The CDR3 is made up of 15 amino acids. The CDR3 nucleotides read TGTGCCAGCAGCTTAGGGACAGAGTTCTCCGGGGAGCTGTTTTTT. Translated, it gives CASSLGTEFSGELFF.

The rearrangement uses TRBV7-8 and TRBJ2-7; TRBD1 agrees at 9 bases. This CDR3 has 17 amino acids. Germline V CDR1 and CDR2: SGHVS, FQNEAQ. With 1 base clipped from V and 5 bases from J, the junction kept 12 bases outside the gene matches. CDR3 sequence: CASSLEGQQGAFHEQYF. The CDR3 region has the DNA TGTGCCAGCAGCTTAGAGGGACAACAGGGGGCTTTCCACGAGCAGTACTTC.

V usage is TRBV19 and J usage is TRBJ2-7; the match to TRBD2 covers 8 bases. Per the germline V gene, CDR1 is LNHDA and CDR2 is SQIVND (reference sequence). J was trimmed by 2 bases and V by 1 base; bases with no gene match: 4. The CDR3 has 15 amino acids. The CDR3 loop is CASSIAGGTTYEQYF. The CDR3 coding sequence is TGTGCCAGTAGTATAGCGGGGGGGACTACCTACGAGCAGTACTTC.

In its sample, this clonotype was seen many times. The J gene is TRBJ1-1, the V gene TRBV5-1; no clear D. Germline V gene lookup returns CDR1 SGHRS and CDR2 YFSETQ. The CDR3 is made up of 15 amino acids. Trimming took 4 bases from V and 0 from J, leaving 13 bases between them. The CDR3 protein is CASSLASIMNTEAFF. The CDR3 bases are TGCGCCAGCAGCCTGGCCTCTATTATGAACACTGAAGCTTTCTTT.

The chain links TRBV3-1 to TRBJ2-5, with D perhaps matching TRBD1 or TRBD2 (5 bases each). This CDR3 contains 15 residues. Between the trimmed V and J ends, which lost 1 base and 2 bases, there was a span of 11 bases. Germline CDR1 is LGHDT and CDR2 is YNNKEL (reference sequence). The CDR3 sequence is CASSQGGALQETQYF. For the CDR3, the DNA is TGTGCCAGCAGCCAAGGAGGGGCGCTACAAGAGACCCAGTACTTC.

This clonotype was seen a single time. This chain links TRBV6-6 with TRBJ2-1, with a tentative D call TRBD2 (5 bases). Germline-derived CDR1 and CDR2 are MNHNY and SVGAGI (reference sequence). The CDR3 totals 13 residues. The ends were cut back, 4 bases at V and 9 bases at J, with 13 bases in the middle. The CDR3 coding sequence is TGTGCCAGCAGTTTCGGTAGCGTTGGTGAGCAGTTCTTC. This sequence encodes CASSFGSVGEQFF.

This clonotype was picked up many times. CDR3 nucleotides: TGTGCCTGGAGTGTACTTGCGGGGTACGAGCAGTACTTC. The encoded protein is CAWSVLAGYEQYF. This chain uses TRBV30 with TRBJ2-7, with D possibly TRBD2 on 6 matching bases. Germline V CDR1 and CDR2: GTSNPN, SVGIG (reference sequence). The CDR3 has 13 amino acids. The V and J ends lost 0 bases and 4 bases respectively, with 10 bases between them.

V and J are TRBV6-6 and TRBJ2-7, with 13 bases identical to TRBD2. With V trimmed by 2 bases and J by 6 bases, 4 bases remained unmatched. The CDR3 is 15 amino acids. Germline CDR1 reads MNHNY; CDR2 reads SVGAGI (reference sequence). CDR3 residues: CASSYTGLAGVEQYF. DNA for the CDR3: TGTGCCAGCAGTTACACAGGACTAGCGGGAGTCGAGCAGTACTTC.

Regarding this clonotype: A much larger clonotype is one base distant, so this may be a read error. The J gene is TRBJ2-3, the V gene TRBV12-3 or TRBV12-4, with D possibly TRBD1 on 5 matching bases. The CDR3 covers 12 residues. CDR3 sequence reads: CGSSPSAGTQYF. The CDR3 DNA follows: TGTGGCAGCAGTCCTTCGGCAGGGACGCAGTATTTT.

This clonotype showed up just once. A read error may explain this, as a much larger clone is one base away. This chain joins TRBV10-3 and TRBJ2-7; D is unresolved. This CDR3 spans 12 amino acids. Trimming left V 5 bases short and J 1 base short, with 6 bases between. In germline, CDR1 is ENHRY, CDR2 SYGVKD. The CDR3 sequence is CAISHISYEQYF. CDR3 DNA sequence: TGTGCCATCAGTCACATATCCTACGAGCAGTACTTC.

The CDR3 coding sequence is TGTGCCAGCAGTTACCCTAGGCAGGGTCCCTACGAGCAGTACTTC. It specifies CASSYPRQGPYEQYF. The chain has TRBV6-6 and TRBJ2-7; possible D gene TRBD1, 5 bases. Germline CDR1 MNHNY, CDR2 SVGAGI (reference sequence). The ends were cut back, 2 bases at V and 2 bases at J, with 13 bases in the middle. The CDR3 spans 15 residues.

This sequence joins TRBV7-9 and TRBJ2-7, with D uncertain. The J call may not be correct, given that the DNA end is closer to TRBJ2-1. Germline V gives CDR1 SEHNR, CDR2 FQNEAQ (reference sequence). The CDR3 runs 13 residues. CDR3 sequence: CASSPTNTYEQFF. The CDR3 coding sequence is TGTGCCAGCAGCCCGACAAACACCTACGAGCAGTTCTTC.

V usage is TRBV20-1 and J usage is TRBJ2-7; tentative D call: TRBD2 (5 bases). Trimming cost V 6 bases and J 7 bases, with 22 bases left between them. This CDR3 contains 14 residues. CDR1 DFQATT and CDR2 SNEGSKA come from the germline V gene (reference sequence). The CDR3 nucleotides read TGCAGTGCCGACTTTCTTGGAGGTGGTGGTGAGCAGTACTTC. It is translated as CSADFLGGGGEQYF.

This clonotype has ten or more counts. This rearrangement joins TRBV5-1 to TRBJ2-1, with TRBD1 matching 11 bases. V shed 2 bases and J 9 bases; nucleotides not matched to a gene: 4. The CDR3 sequence is 14 residues long. Germline CDR1 reads SGHRS; CDR2 reads YFSETQ. CDR3 nucleotide sequence: TGCGCCAGCAGCTTAGGACAGGGGGCAGGTGAGCAGTTCTTC. As protein: CASSLGQGAGEQFF.

Concerning this clonotype: A much larger clone sits a single nucleotide away, making a read error possible. The chain links TRBV12-3 or TRBV12-4 to TRBJ2-7, with 8 bases that match TRBD2. Trimming at V came to 11 bases and at J to 4 bases, leaving 10 bases not matched to a gene. The CDR3 spans 13 residues. The CDR3 DNA sequence: TGTGCCGCGAGGGCGGGGGGTGAGTACGAGCAGTACTTC. Translating gives CAARAGGEYEQYF.

This clonotype has a handful of counts. The chain is built from TRBV6-6 and TRBJ1-1; D may be TRBD1 (5 bases). Germline assignment: CDR1 MNHNY and CDR2 SVGAGI (reference sequence). V was shortened by 1 base and J by 0 bases, with 9 bases between the two germline ends. The CDR3 covers 15 residues. The CDR3: CASSYLGRMNTEAFF. DNA of the CDR3: TGTGCCAGCAGTTACTTGGGACGGATGAACACTGAAGCTTTCTTT.

This sequence joins TRBV11-2 and TRBJ2-5; 8 bases map to TRBD1. CDR3 length: 17 amino acids. CDR1 is SGHAT, CDR2 FQNNGV, per germline. J lost 3 bases, V lost 3 bases, and 12 bases had no gene match. CDR3 amino acids: CASSFAIGTGGEETQYF. CDR3 bases: TGTGCCAGCAGCTTCGCTATTGGGACAGGAGGGGAAGAGACCCAGTACTTC.

The rearrangement links TRBV4-3 to TRBJ2-7, with 8 bases fitting TRBD1. Germline CDR1 LGHNA, CDR2 YSLEER. J gave up 4 bases and V 2 bases, and 7 bases lay outside the gene matches. The CDR3 is 15 amino acids. CDR3 in DNA: TGCGCCAGCAGCCAACCGACAGGGGAGCGGTACGAGCAGTACTTC. This translates into CASSQPTGERYEQYF.

The chain is built from TRBV19 and TRBJ2-3, with 10 bases that match TRBD2. Germline V gene data show CDR1 as LNHDA and CDR2 as SQIVND (reference sequence). V lost 5 bases, J lost 4 bases, and 9 bases stayed unmatched. The CDR3 consists of 16 residues. CDR3: CASSSGTSADADTQYF. The CDR3 coding sequence is TGTGCCAGTAGTTCCGGGACTAGCGCCGACGCAGATACGCAGTATTTT.

The rearrangement links TRBV7-9 to TRBJ1-2; weak D call: TRBD1 (6 bases). The germline CDR1 and CDR2 sequences are SEHNR and FQNEAQ (reference sequence). Trimming cost V 4 bases and J 8 bases, with 23 bases left between them. The CDR3 has 16 amino acids. This CDR3 is CASSSQPLTGILGYTF. CDR3 nucleotides: TGTGCCAGCAGCTCCCAACCTTTGACAGGCATTCTCGGCTACACCTTC.

Concerning this clonotype: A much larger clone lies a single base off, so this may be a read error. The chain recombines TRBV14 with TRBJ2-7, with D maybe TRBD1 (6 bases). CDR1 and CDR2 from the germline V gene are SGHDN and FVKESK. This CDR3 contains 16 residues. The CDR3 DNA reads as TGTGCCTGCAGCCACGGGACGGCAGGGGCCAACTACGAGCAGTACTTC. Protein sequence: CACSHGTAGANYEQYF.

The gene calls are TRBV10-2 and TRBJ2-3; D call uncertain. This CDR3 spans 14 amino acids. Germline loops: CDR1 WSHSY, CDR2 SAAADI. Trimming removed 2 bases from V and 0 bases from J, with 6 bases in between. CDR3 coding DNA: TGCGCCAGCAGTGAGATGGGCAGCACAGATACGCAGTATTTT. Translated, it gives CASSEMGSTDTQYF.